This record looks at one TCR beta chain sequence and its context. In each sequencing run, over 160 million TCR-beta sequences were generated from 15-18 subjects. A single record per CDR3 protein comes from TCRdb applying MiXCR to the 5' RACE reads. The sample holds around 16,000 distinct CDR3 sequences, under 4% seen once. This entry belongs to a study of neurological immune-mediated disorders. There are 14 residues in the CDR3. The germline V gene encodes CDR1 SEHNR and CDR2 FQNEAQ (reference sequence). Between the trimmed V and J ends, which lost 2 bases and 2 bases, there was a span of 8 bases. The sorted libraries drew on 910,000 or so T cells that were CD4+ or CD8+.

This chain links TRBV7-9 with TRBJ2-3; D uncertain. This receptor was obtained from a woman aged 40-49 years in good health. The sequenced material came from CD8+ T cells from blood. The CDR3 nucleotides read TGTGCCAGCAGCTTATTGGCCAACACAGATACGCAGTATTTT. As protein: CASSLLANTDTQYF.